This TCR beta chain was obtained from a study of cytomegalovirus exposure and HLA in healthy donors. Sequencing was performed with immunoSEQ multiplex PCR; in TCRdb, only in-frame clones are kept and a portion is missing. The repertoire has about 56,000 clones, 90% to 95% of them found once; the top ten carry under 2%. To note about this clone: The target antigen is unknown.

The CDR3 covers 19 residues. The germline gives CDR1 SGHAT, CDR2 FQNNGV. The V segment lost 5 bases and the J segment 0 bases; nucleotides outside the gene matches: 14. General study results and limits: The study labeled around 160 TCR beta chains cytomegalovirus-associated.

Separation from the approximately 720-subject first cohort characterized the roughly 110-subject validation cohort, to which the donors belonged. The chain combines TRBV11-2 with TRBJ2-2; 8 bases map to TRBD1. Sequencing was carried out using PBMCs. The receptor's source is a young woman in good health and CMV-seropositive. CDR3: CASSLGQGYFSTNTGELFF. The CDR3 nucleotides are TGTGCCAGCAGCCTAGGACAGGGCTACTTTTCAACGAACACCGGGGAGCTGTTTTTT. The variable domain in full, with the rest retrieved from reference TRBV11-2 and TRBJ2-2, is EAGVAQSPRYKIIEKRQSVAFWCNPISGHATLYWYQQILGQGPKLLIQFQNNGVVDDSQLPKDRFSAERLKGVDSTLKIQPAKLEDSAVYLCASSLGQGYFSTNTGELFFGEGSRLTVL.